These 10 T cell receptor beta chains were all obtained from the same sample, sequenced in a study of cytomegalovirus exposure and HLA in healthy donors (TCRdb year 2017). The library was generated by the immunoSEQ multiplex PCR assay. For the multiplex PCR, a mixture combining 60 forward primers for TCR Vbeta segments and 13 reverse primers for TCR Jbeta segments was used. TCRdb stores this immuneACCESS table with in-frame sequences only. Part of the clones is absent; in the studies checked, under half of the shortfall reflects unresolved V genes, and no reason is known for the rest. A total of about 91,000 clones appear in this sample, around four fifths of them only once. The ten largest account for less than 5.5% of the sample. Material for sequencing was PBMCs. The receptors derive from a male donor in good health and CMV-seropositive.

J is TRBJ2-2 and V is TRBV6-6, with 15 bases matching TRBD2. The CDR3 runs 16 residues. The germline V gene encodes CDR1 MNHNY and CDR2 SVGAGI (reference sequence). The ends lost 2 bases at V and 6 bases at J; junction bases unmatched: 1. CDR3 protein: CASSYGLAGGPGELFF. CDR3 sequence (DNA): TGTGCCAGCAGTTACGGACTAGCGGGAGGGCCCGGGGAGCTGTTTTTT.

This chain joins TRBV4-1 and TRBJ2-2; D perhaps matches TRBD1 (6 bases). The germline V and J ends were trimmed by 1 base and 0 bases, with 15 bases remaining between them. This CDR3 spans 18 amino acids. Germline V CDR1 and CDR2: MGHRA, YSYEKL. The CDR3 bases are TGCGCCAGCAGCCAAGGTCCTCCGGGACACACGAACACCGGGGAGCTGTTTTTT. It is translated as CASSQGPPGHTNTGELFF.

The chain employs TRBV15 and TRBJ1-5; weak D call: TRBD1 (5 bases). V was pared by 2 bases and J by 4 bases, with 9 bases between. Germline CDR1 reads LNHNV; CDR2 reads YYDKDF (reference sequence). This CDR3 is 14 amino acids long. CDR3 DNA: TGTGCCACCAGCAGACGAACAGGAAATCAGCCCCAGCATTTT. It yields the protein CATSRRTGNQPQHF.

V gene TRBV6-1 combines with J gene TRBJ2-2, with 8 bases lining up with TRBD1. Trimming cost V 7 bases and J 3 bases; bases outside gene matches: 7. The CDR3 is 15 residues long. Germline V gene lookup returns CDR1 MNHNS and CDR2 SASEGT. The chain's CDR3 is CASKNDRGDTGELFF. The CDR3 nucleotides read TGTGCCAGCAAGAACGACAGGGGCGACACCGGGGAGCTGTTTTTT.

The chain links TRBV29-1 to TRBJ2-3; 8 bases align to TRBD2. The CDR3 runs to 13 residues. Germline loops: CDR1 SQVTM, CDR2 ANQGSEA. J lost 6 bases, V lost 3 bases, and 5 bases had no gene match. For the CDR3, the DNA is TGCAGCGTTGATTCGGGAGGGGTGGATACGCAGTATTTT. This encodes CSVDSGGVDTQYF.

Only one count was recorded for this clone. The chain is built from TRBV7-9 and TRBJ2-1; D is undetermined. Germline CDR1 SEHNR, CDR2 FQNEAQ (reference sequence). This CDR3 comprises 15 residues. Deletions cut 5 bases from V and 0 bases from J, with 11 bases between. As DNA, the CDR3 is TGTGCCAGCAGCCAGACGGAGAGCTCCTACAATGAGCAGTTCTTC. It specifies CASSQTESSYNEQFF.

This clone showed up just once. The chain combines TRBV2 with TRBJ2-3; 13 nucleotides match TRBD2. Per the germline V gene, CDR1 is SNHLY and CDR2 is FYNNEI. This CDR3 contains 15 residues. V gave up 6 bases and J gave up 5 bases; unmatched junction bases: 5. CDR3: CASRRTSGGGDTQYF. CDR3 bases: TGTGCCAGCAGGCGGACTAGCGGGGGCGGAGATACGCAGTATTTT. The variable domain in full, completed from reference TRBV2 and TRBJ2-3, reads EPEVTQTPSHQVTQMGQEVILRCVPISNHLYFYWYRQILGQKVEFLVSFYNNEISEKSEIFDDQFSVERPDGSNFTLKIRSTKLEDSAMYFCASRRTSGGGDTQYFGPGTRLTVL.

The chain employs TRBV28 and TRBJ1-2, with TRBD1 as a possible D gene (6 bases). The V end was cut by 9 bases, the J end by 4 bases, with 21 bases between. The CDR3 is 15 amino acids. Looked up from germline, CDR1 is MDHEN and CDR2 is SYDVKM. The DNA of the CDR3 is TGTGCCAGTCAGGCCCTACTCCGGGGGGCCTATGGCTACACCTTC. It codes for CASQALLRGAYGYTF.

The CDR3 sequence is CASSPSGGPIYEQYF. DNA of the CDR3: TGTGCCAGCAGCCCCAGCGGGGGGCCGATCTACGAGCAGTACTTC. The chain combines TRBV6-5 with TRBJ2-7; 9 bases are a match to TRBD2. CDR3 length: 15 residues. V lost 6 bases to trimming and J lost 3 bases; unmatched junction nucleotides: 9. The germline V gene has CDR1 MNHEY and CDR2 SVGAGI.

The CDR3 nucleotides are TGTGCCAGCAGTGAAGAAGGGAGGAGGGAGACCCAGTACTTC. Translating gives CASSEEGRRETQYF. The chain combines TRBV6-1 with TRBJ2-5, with D perhaps matching TRBD2 (6 bases). The CDR3 length is 14 residues. Per the germline V gene, CDR1 is MNHNS and CDR2 is SASEGT. The V gene lost 1 base and the J gene lost 5 bases, with 11 bases spanning the gap.